Listed below are T cell receptor beta chains from one sample, sequenced in a study of CD8+ T cells in alopecia areata. Profiling relied on immunoSEQ multiplex PCR, and the TCRdb table lists in-frame clones only, not all of them. This repertoire shows around 97,000 clones, about 60% found once; its top ten account for 8.8%. Sequenced: CD4+ T cells sorted from blood. These receptors were taken from a human donor in good health. Each CDR3 is given with its conserved first and last residue. D genes are given only for firm matches. A row's size may be missing; if present it is once, few, many or a size class.

TGCGCCAGCAGCCGGAGAGCCGGGACAGATAATTCACCCCTCCACTTT	CASSRRAGTDNSPLHF	TRBD1	NA	TRBV5-1	16	TRBJ1-6
TGTGCCAGCAGCTTACTGGGGGAGACCCAGTACTTC	CASSLLGETQYF	NA	NA	TRBV7-2	12	TRBJ2-5
TGTGCCAGCAGTGAAAGCGAACAGGGGGTGGTGGAGACCCAGTACTTC	CASSESEQGVVETQYF	TRBD1	NA	TRBV25-1	16	TRBJ2-5
TGTGCAAGCCCGCTTGGAAGCCCCACAGGGAAGGGAGAGACCCAGTACTTC	CASPLGSPTGKGETQYF	NA	once	TRBV12-2	17	TRBJ2-5
TGTGCCAGCAGCTCGGGCCTTGGTAGCACAGATACGCAGTATTTT	CASSSGLGSTDTQYF	NA	NA	TRBV5-4	15	TRBJ2-3
TGTGCCAGCAGTTCACAGGACAGGGTCTCGTACGAGCAGTACTTC	CASSSQDRVSYEQYF	TRBD1	NA	TRBV27	15	TRBJ2-7
TGCGCCAGCAGCCAAGACGCGGGCTATGGCTACACCTTC	CASSQDAGYGYTF	NA	NA	TRBV5-1	13	TRBJ1-2
TGTGCCAGTAGTATCGGACTCGCAGATACGCAGTATTTT	CASSIGLADTQYF	NA	NA	TRBV19	13	TRBJ2-3
TGTGCCAGCAGCTTGGTTGGAGGGACAAGGAACGAGCAGTACTTC	CASSLVGGTRNEQYF	NA	few	TRBV5-6	15	TRBJ2-7
TGTGCCATCAGTGAGTCGGCTAGCGGGGCAGCAGATACGCAGTATTTT	CAISESASGAADTQYF	TRBD2	NA	TRBV10-3	16	TRBJ2-3
TGTGCCATCAGTGAAAATTTTGGACAGGGATCACCCCTCCACTTT	CAISENFGQGSPLHF	TRBD1	NA	TRBV10-3	15	TRBJ1-6
TGCGCCAGCAGCTTGGAGCCAGGGAGAAGGGAAAAACTGTTTTTT	CASSLEPGRREKLFF	NA	NA	TRBV5-1	15	TRBJ1-4
TGTGCCAGCAGAAGGAGCCGGGGAGCGGGCACTGAAGCTTTCTTT	CASRRSRGAGTEAFF	NA	NA	TRBV27	15	TRBJ1-1
TGTGCCTGGAACCGGGACAGGGACTACGAGCAGTACTTC	CAWNRDRDYEQYF	TRBD1	NA	TRBV30	13	TRBJ2-7
TGTGCCAGCAGCCCAATACAGGGGGGCCATCAGCCCCAGCATTTT	CASSPIQGGHQPQHF	TRBD1	few	TRBV7-9	15	TRBJ1-5
TGCAGCGTTGAAGGGGACAGCACCGAGACCCAGTACTTC	CSVEGDSTETQYF	TRBD1	NA	TRBV29-1	13	TRBJ2-5
TGTGCCAGCAGCCCGGGACGGAGCTATGGCTACACCTTC	CASSPGRSYGYTF	NA	NA	TRBV5-6	13	TRBJ1-2
TGTGCCAGCAGCTTGCAGAGCTCCTATAATTCACCCCTCCACTTT	CASSLQSSYNSPLHF	NA	NA	TRBV7-8	15	TRBJ1-6
TGTGCTAGCAGCTTATCGTATGGAAACACCATATATTTT	CASSLSYGNTIYF	NA	NA	TRBV7-7	13	TRBJ1-3
TGTGCCAGCAGCTCCGCGTTGCGGGGGAAGGGGAATGAGCAGTTCTTC	CASSSALRGKGNEQFF	TRBD2	NA	TRBV5-4	16	TRBJ2-1
TGTGCCTGGAGGTGGGGACAGGGAGACTACAATGAGCAGTTCTTC	CAWRWGQGDYNEQFF	TRBD1	NA	TRBV30	15	TRBJ2-1
TGTGCCAGCACCAACGGGCCCTACGAGCAGTACTTC	CASTNGPYEQYF	NA	NA	TRBV7-9	12	TRBJ2-7